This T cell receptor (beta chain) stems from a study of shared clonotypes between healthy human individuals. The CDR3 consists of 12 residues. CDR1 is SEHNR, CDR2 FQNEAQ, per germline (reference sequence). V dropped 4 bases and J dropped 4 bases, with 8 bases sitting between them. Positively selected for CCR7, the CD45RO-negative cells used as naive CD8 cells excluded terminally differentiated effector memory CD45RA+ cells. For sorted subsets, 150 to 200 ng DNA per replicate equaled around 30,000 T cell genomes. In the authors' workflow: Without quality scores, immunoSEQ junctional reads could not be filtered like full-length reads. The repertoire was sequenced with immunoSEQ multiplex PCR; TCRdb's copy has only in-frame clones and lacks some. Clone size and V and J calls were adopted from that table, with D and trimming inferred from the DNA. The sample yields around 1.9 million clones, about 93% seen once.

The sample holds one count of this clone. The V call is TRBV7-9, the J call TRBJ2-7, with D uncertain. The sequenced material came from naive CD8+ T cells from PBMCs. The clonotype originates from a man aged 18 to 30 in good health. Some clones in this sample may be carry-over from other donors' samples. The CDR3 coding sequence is TGTGCCAGCAGCTCACAGCCATACGAGCAGTACTTC. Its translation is CASSSQPYEQYF.